This T cell receptor beta chain originates from a study of cytomegalovirus exposure and HLA in healthy donors. Only a few counts were recorded for this clone. The V gene end was trimmed by 5 bases and the J gene end by 5 bases; junction bases not matched to a gene: 5. CDR1 is MNHNS, CDR2 SASEGT, per germline. The CDR3 contains 14 residues. PCR used 60 Vbeta primers and 13 Jbeta primers. TCRdb keeps only in-frame clones here, not all; method: immunoSEQ multiplex PCR. The data show roughly 140,000 clones, around 80% seen once. V is TRBV6-1 and J is TRBJ1-2, with 10 bases matching TRBD1. The source of this sequence is a man aged 40-55 years in good health and CMV-seronegative. Sequences were obtained from PBMCs. DNA of the CDR3: TGTGCCAGCAGTACCGGGACAGGGGTTTATGGCTACACCTTC. Its protein is CASSTGTGVYGYTF.